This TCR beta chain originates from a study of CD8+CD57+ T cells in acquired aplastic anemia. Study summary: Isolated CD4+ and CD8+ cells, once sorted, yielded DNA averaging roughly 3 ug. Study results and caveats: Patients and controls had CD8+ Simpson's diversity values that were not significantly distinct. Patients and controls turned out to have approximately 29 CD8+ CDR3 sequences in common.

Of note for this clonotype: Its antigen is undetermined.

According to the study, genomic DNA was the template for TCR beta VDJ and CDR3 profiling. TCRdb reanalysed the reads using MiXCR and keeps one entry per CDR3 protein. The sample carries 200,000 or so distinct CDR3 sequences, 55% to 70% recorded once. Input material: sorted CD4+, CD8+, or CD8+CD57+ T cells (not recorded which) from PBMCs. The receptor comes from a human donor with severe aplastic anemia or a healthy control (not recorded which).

CDR3 protein: CASSLNIRDNYEQYF. CDR3 bases: TGTGCCAGCAGCTTAAATATCCGGGACAACTACGAGCAGTACTTC. The rearrangement uses TRBV7-6 and TRBJ2-7; tentative D call: TRBD1 (6 bases). From germline, CDR1 is SGHVS and CDR2 FNYEAQ. V lost 2 bases and J 3 bases, leaving 14 bases between the germline ends. CDR3 length: 15 amino acids.